Reported below is one T cell receptor (beta chain). As part of library construction, unique molecular identifiers were attached to individual cDNA molecules. TCRdb passed the 5' RACE reads through MiXCR, listing each CDR3 protein once. The top ten clones hold around 7% of a sample with some 48,000 distinct CDR3 sequences, roughly 6.2% of them seen once. The data were obtained in a study of early T cells in non-severe SARS-CoV-2 infection. Germline lookup yields CDR1 DFQATT and CDR2 SNEGSKA (reference sequence). The CDR3 contains 15 residues. After removal of 4 bases from V and 5 bases from J, the junction contained 9 bases not matched to a gene.

This sequence joins TRBV20-1 and TRBJ2-7, with 12 bases that match TRBD2. The clonotype was recovered from an adult who was a healthcare worker with PCR-confirmed SARS-CoV-2 infection or an uninfected control (not recorded which). This specimen was whole blood, taken at baseline. The CDR3 region is CSATSGRVGSHEQYF. CDR3 DNA: TGCAGTGCTACTAGCGGGAGGGTAGGAAGCCACGAGCAGTACTTC.